This TCR beta chain appears in the sequencing data of a study of T-cell reconstitution after alpha-beta-depleted transplantation in children. The authors prepared the TCRbeta library with unique molecular identifiers. TCRdb itself ran the PCR reads through MiXCR, one entry per CDR3 protein. The data contain approximately 510,000 distinct CDR3 sequences, around 18% of them singletons. Trimming left V 10 bases short and J 3 bases short, with 11 bases between. Germline CDR1 and CDR2: SNHLY and FYNNEI. The CDR3 runs to 12 residues. The V call is TRBV2, the J call TRBJ2-3; D is undetermined. The clonotype was recovered from a human donor who donated a stem cell graft to a child with acute lymphoblastic leukemia. The sequencing here drew on PBMCs from the stem cell graft donor, taken from the stem cell graft. CDR3 in DNA: TGTGCCATTAGAGAGTATACAGATACGCAGTATTTT. Translated: CAIREYTDTQYF.